Listed below are T cell receptor beta chains from one sample, sequenced in a study of vaccination and CD4 T cells after COVID-19. No cognate antigen is known for these TCRs. From the PCR reads, TCRdb called clonotypes with MiXCR, one entry per CDR3 protein. The data show more than 10,000 distinct CDR3 sequences, roughly 29% seen once. Material for sequencing was CD4+ T cells from blood, cultured in vitro. These receptors originate from a human donor in good health. CDR3s include the opening cysteine and the closing phenylalanine or tryptophan. A D gene is named only where the DNA matches it firmly. Clone size is stated in some rows and not others, as once, few, many or a class when expanded.

>TRBV24-1|.|TRBJ2-3|.
CATSHGLLSGPVGRDTQYF
TGTGCCACCAGCCATGGACTCCTTAGCGGCCCCGTGGGTCGGGATACGCAGTATTTT
>TRBV7-2|.|TRBJ1-2|.
CASSFDGYYGYTF
TGTGCCAGCAGCTTCGACGGATACTATGGCTACACCTTC
>TRBV30|.|TRBJ2-3|.
CAWSVGLASTDTQYF
TGTGCCTGGAGTGTAGGGCTGGCTAGCACAGATACGCAGTATTTT
>TRBV10-1|.|TRBJ2-7|.
CASPKRVIFYEQYF
TGCGCCAGTCCCAAGCGGGTGATCTTCTACGAGCAGTACTTC
>TRBV28|few|TRBJ2-1|TRBD2
CASIPAGVRSYNEQFF
TGTGCCAGCATTCCAGCGGGAGTAAGGTCCTACAATGAGCAGTTCTTC
>TRBV30|few|TRBJ1-5|.
CAWSSDSNQPQHF
TGTGCCTGGAGCTCAGATAGCAATCAGCCCCAGCATTTT
>TRBV7-3|.|TRBJ2-1|TRBD2
CASSLEGTSGRNEQFF
TGTGCCAGCAGCTTAGAGGGGACTAGCGGGAGAAATGAGCAGTTCTTC
>TRBV28|.|TRBJ2-1|TRBD2
CASSFLGGESNEQFF
TGTGCCAGCAGTTTCCTGGGGGGGGAAAGCAATGAGCAGTTCTTC
>TRBV29-1|.|TRBJ2-7|.
CSVAGHGAYEQYF
TGCAGCGTGGCGGGACACGGGGCCTACGAGCAGTACTTC
>TRBV18|.|TRBJ1-2|.
CASSPNSAVHGYTF
TGTGCCAGCTCACCAAATTCGGCGGTCCATGGCTACACCTTC
>TRBV20-1|few|TRBJ1-2|.
CSARAGANYGYTF
TGCAGTGCTAGGGCAGGGGCTAACTATGGCTACACCTTC
>TRBV20-1|.|TRBJ2-1|TRBD2
CSASLAGVYNEQFF
TGCAGTGCTAGTCTAGCGGGAGTCTACAATGAGCAGTTCTTC
>TRBV6-1|few|TRBJ1-2|.
CASSPGLYGYTF
TGTGCCAGCAGTCCTGGATTATATGGCTACACCTTC
>TRBV6-4|few|TRBJ2-3|.
CASSDSGRITDTQYF
TGTGCCAGCAGTGACTCGGGTCGGATTACAGATACGCAGTATTTT
>TRBV6-1|large|TRBJ1-1|TRBD1
CASSTSPGQGNTEAFF
TGTGCCAGCAGTACCTCCCCGGGACAGGGGAACACTGAAGCTTTCTTT
>TRBV7-2|few|TRBJ2-3|.
CASSLFGSTDTQYF
TGTGCCAGCAGCTTATTCGGGAGTACAGATACGCAGTATTTT
>TRBV2|.|TRBJ1-6|.
CASSEFWLSYNSPLHF
TGTGCCAGCAGTGAGTTTTGGCTTTCCTATAATTCACCCCTCCACTTT
>TRBV7-3|.|TRBJ2-5|.
CASSLIGRRELETQYF
TGTGCCAGCAGCTTAATAGGTCGGCGGGAACTAGAGACCCAGTACTTC
>TRBV21-1|.|TRBJ2-3|.
CASSKVWRIYTDTQYF
TGTGCCAGCAGCAAAGTATGGCGGATATACACAGATACGCAGTATTTT
>TRBV18|.|TRBJ1-5|.
CASSPGRDQPQHF
TGTGCCAGCTCACCGGGGCGGGATCAGCCCCAGCATTTT
>TRBV30|.|TRBJ1-2|TRBD1
CAWRWAGGGYTF
TGTGCCTGGAGGTGGGCAGGGGGTGGCTACACCTTC
>TRBV28|.|TRBJ1-1|TRBD1
CASAPTGGWRTEAFF
TGTGCCAGCGCCCCGACAGGGGGCTGGAGGACTGAAGCTTTCTTT
>TRBV2|medium-sized|TRBJ1-5|TRBD1
CASRGQGNQPQHF
TGTGCCAGCAGGGGACAGGGGAATCAGCCCCAGCATTTT
>TRBV11-2|few|TRBJ2-7|TRBD2
CASSFSGMDGEQYF
TGTGCCAGCAGCTTTAGCGGGATGGATGGCGAGCAGTACTTC
>TRBV6-2/TRBV6-3|.|TRBJ1-5|.
CASSYGSGNQPQHF
TGTGCCAGCAGTTATGGTTCGGGTAACCAGCCCCAGCATTTT
>TRBV6-2/TRBV6-3|few|TRBJ2-2|TRBD1
CASTRQGLTGELFF
TGTGCCAGCACTAGACAGGGGTTGACCGGGGAGCTGTTTTTT
>TRBV10-1|few|TRBJ2-3|TRBD2
CASKGSGRNTQYF
TGCGCCAGCAAGGGTAGCGGGAGAAATACGCAGTATTTT
>TRBV4-1|.|TRBJ1-1|.
CASSRQKQGETEAFF
TGCGCCAGCAGCCGACAAAAACAGGGAGAGACTGAAGCTTTCTTT
>TRBV27|.|TRBJ2-7|.
CASRSAGGYEQYF
TGTGCCAGCAGGTCGGCAGGGGGGTACGAGCAGTACTTC
>TRBV28|few|TRBJ1-6|.
CASSNSYNSPLHF
TGTGCCAGCAGTAATTCCTATAATTCACCCCTCCACTTT
>TRBV10-3|few|TRBJ1-1|.
CAISGLGAPNTEAFF
TGTGCCATCAGTGGTTTGGGGGCACCAAACACTGAAGCTTTCTTT
>TRBV7-2|few|TRBJ1-3|.
CAFKGGGTGNTIYF
TGTGCCTTCAAGGGGGGAGGGACTGGAAACACCATATATTTT
>TRBV27|few|TRBJ2-1|TRBD1
CASKYFPGQAFNEQFF
TGTGCCAGCAAATATTTCCCGGGACAGGCCTTCAATGAGCAGTTCTTC
>TRBV14|.|TRBJ1-2|TRBD1
CASSQGRTGSYGYTF
TGTGCCAGCAGCCAAGGCAGGACAGGGAGCTATGGCTACACCTTC
>TRBV24-1|few|TRBJ2-3|.
CATSDLRHTTDTQYF
TGTGCCACCAGTGATTTGCGACACACGACCGATACGCAGTATTTT
>TRBV20-1|.|TRBJ2-5|TRBD2
CSALGLAGGEETQYF
TGCAGTGCCCTGGGACTAGCGGGAGGGGAAGAGACCCAGTACTTC
>TRBV28|.|TRBJ1-5|TRBD1
CASSRNTGAQHF
TGTGCCAGCAGCCGTAATACAGGGGCCCAGCATTTT
>TRBV7-9|few|TRBJ1-2|TRBD1
CASTGQASDGYTF
TGTGCCAGCACCGGACAGGCGTCTGATGGCTACACCTTC
>TRBV10-3|.|TRBJ2-7|TRBD2
CAISVAGDDEQYF
TGTGCCATCAGCGTAGCGGGAGACGACGAGCAGTACTTC
>TRBV9|.|TRBJ2-5|TRBD2
CASSVFGTSGIQETQYF
TGTGCCAGCAGCGTATTCGGGACTAGCGGGATCCAAGAGACCCAGTACTTC